A selection of T cell receptor beta chains follows, all from one sample in a study of shared clonotypes between healthy human individuals. Profiling relied on immunoSEQ multiplex PCR, and the TCRdb table lists in-frame clones only, not all of them. The sample lists roughly 380,000 clones; 96% were seen once. Sequences were obtained from memory CD8+ T cells sorted from blood. These receptors were obtained from a man aged 25-45 years in good health. The CDR3 runs from the conserved cysteine through the conserved F or W. A D gene is named only where the DNA matches it firmly. Part of the rows lack a size; the others show once, few, many or a class for expanded clones.

d_gene,j_gene,abundance,v_gene,CDR3aa,CDR3nt
.,TRBJ2-7,.,TRBV6-1,CASREPAALFGSYEQYF,TGTGCCAGCAGGGAACCTGCAGCCCTCTTCGGGTCCTACGAGCAGTACTTC
TRBD2,TRBJ2-5,.,TRBV5-4,CASSPTSGRYETQYF,TGTGCCAGCAGCCCCACTAGCGGGAGATATGAGACCCAGTACTTC
.,TRBJ1-2,once,TRBV7-9,CASSLVAGGNTYGYTF,TGTGCCAGCAGCCTAGTGGCAGGCGGGAATACGTACGGCTACACCTTC
.,TRBJ2-2,.,TRBV28,CASSLTSYTGELFF,TGTGCCAGCAGTTTAACCAGTTACACCGGGGAGCTGTTTTTT
.,TRBJ2-3,.,TRBV4-2,CASSQVGARTDTQYF,TGTGCCAGCAGCCAAGTGGGTGCCCGCACAGATACGCAGTATTTT
TRBD2,TRBJ2-1,.,TRBV19,CASSTRTLLGRDNEQFF,TGTGCCAGTAGTACAAGGACACTCCTAGGGAGGGACAATGAGCAGTTCTTC
.,TRBJ2-2,.,TRBV5-5,CASSSKGQGGELFF,TGTGCCAGCAGCTCTAAAGGGCAGGGCGGGGAGCTGTTTTTT
TRBD2,TRBJ2-1,.,TRBV4-2,CASSQSELAFNEQFF,TGTGCCAGCAGCCAATCGGAACTAGCGTTCAATGAGCAGTTCTTC
.,TRBJ1-2,.,TRBV19,CASSINPRNYGYTF,TGTGCCAGTAGTATAAACCCACGGAACTATGGCTACACCTTC
.,TRBJ1-2,.,TRBV30,CAWSGGGVYGYTF,TGTGCCTGGAGCGGAGGGGGGGTCTATGGCTACACCTTC
TRBD1,TRBJ2-3,.,TRBV4-2,CASSQEDRGADTQYF,TGTGCCAGCAGCCAAGAAGACAGGGGCGCAGATACGCAGTATTTT
TRBD1,TRBJ2-5,.,TRBV4-1,CASSHTDREETQYF,TGCGCCAGCAGCCATACGGACAGGGAAGAGACCCAGTACTTC
.,TRBJ2-7,.,TRBV28,CASSLAGYEQYF,TGTGCCAGCAGCCTCGCCGGTTACGAGCAGTACTTC
.,TRBJ2-3,.,TRBV6-5,CASSYYSTDTQYF,TGTGCCAGCAGTTACTACAGCACAGATACGCAGTATTTT
TRBD1,TRBJ1-2,.,TRBV19,CASSIRQGSAYGYTF,TGTGCCAGTAGTATCCGACAGGGGAGTGCCTATGGCTACACCTTC
.,TRBJ1-2,once,TRBV27,CASSYRPRGYGYTF,TGTGCCAGCAGCTACCGGCCTAGGGGTTATGGCTACACCTTC
TRBD1,TRBJ1-1,.,TRBV9,CASGRGTEAFF,TGTGCCAGCGGCAGGGGGACTGAAGCTTTCTTT
.,TRBJ1-1,.,TRBV10-3,CAISSGSNTEAFF,TGTGCCATCAGCTCGGGGTCAAACACTGAAGCTTTCTTT
.,TRBJ2-5,.,TRBV30,CAWRFPPGTQYF,TGTGCCTGGCGTTTCCCCCCGGGGACCCAGTACTTC
.,TRBJ2-7,.,TRBV28,CASSPKGGIRYEQYF,TGTGCCAGCAGTCCTAAGGGGGGGATTCGCTACGAGCAGTACTTC
TRBD2,TRBJ2-1,.,TRBV7-6,CASSLVLGLAGVNEQFF,TGTGCCAGCAGCTTAGTTCTGGGACTAGCGGGAGTGAATGAGCAGTTCTTC
.,TRBJ2-6,.,TRBV5-8,CASSKDSSGANVLTF,TGTGCCAGCAGCAAAGACAGCTCTGGGGCCAACGTCCTGACTTTC
TRBD1,TRBJ2-5,.,TRBV14,CASSQLRQGSETQYF,TGTGCCAGCAGCCAACTGAGACAGGGATCGGAGACCCAGTACTTC
.,TRBJ1-2,.,TRBV4-1,CASSHINYGYTF,TGCGCCAGCAGCCACATAAACTATGGCTACACCTTC
TRBD2,TRBJ2-7,.,TRBV5-1,CASSLGQTSGSSYEQYF,TGCGCCAGCAGCTTGGGACAGACTAGCGGGAGCTCCTACGAGCAGTACTTC
.,TRBJ2-7,once,TRBV28,CASSAQDANLYEQYF,TGTGCCAGCAGTGCCCAGGACGCTAACCTTTACGAGCAGTACTTC
.,TRBJ1-5,.,TRBV7-2,CASSLWGFANQPQHF,TGTGCCAGCAGCTTATGGGGGTTCGCCAATCAGCCCCAGCATTTT
TRBD2,TRBJ2-2,.,TRBV10-3,CAISETSGNTGELFF,TGTGCCATCAGTGAGACTAGCGGGAACACCGGGGAGCTGTTTTTT
.,TRBJ2-5,.,TRBV10-3,CAISAGVGETQYF,TGTGCCATCAGTGCAGGGGTTGGAGAGACCCAGTACTTC
.,TRBJ1-1,.,TRBV18,CASSPASHTEAFF,TGTGCCAGCTCACCCGCCAGTCACACTGAAGCTTTCTTT
.,TRBJ1-1,.,TRBV28,CASSFGFSNTEAFF,TGTGCCAGCAGTTTCGGGTTTTCGAACACTGAAGCTTTCTTT
.,TRBJ2-1,once,TRBV4-1,CASGVRDSSYNEQFF,TGCGCCAGCGGGGTTCGGGACTCCTCCTACAATGAGCAGTTCTTC
TRBD1,TRBJ2-7,.,TRBV11-2,CASSLQEQGFGEQYF,TGTGCCAGCAGCTTGCAGGAACAGGGGTTTGGCGAGCAGTACTTC
.,TRBJ1-1,.,TRBV7-9,CASSLRQVNTEAFF,TGTGCCAGCAGCCTCAGACAGGTGAACACTGAAGCTTTCTTT
.,TRBJ2-1,.,TRBV11-1,CASSLAIGQQHEQFF,TGTGCCAGCAGCTTAGCGATCGGTCAACAGCATGAGCAGTTCTTC
TRBD1,TRBJ2-1,.,TRBV5-1,CASSWDSHNEQFF,TGCGCCAGCAGCTGGGACAGCCACAATGAGCAGTTCTTC
.,TRBJ1-5,.,TRBV2,CASIGAGNQPQHF,TGTGCCAGCATAGGGGCTGGCAATCAGCCCCAGCATTTT
.,TRBJ2-6,.,TRBV5-1,CASSLGQSSGANVLTF,TGCGCCAGCAGCTTGGGACAGAGCTCTGGGGCCAACGTCCTGACTTTC
TRBD2,TRBJ2-5,.,TRBV7-9,CASSLAGGPETQYF,TGTGCCAGCAGCTTAGCGGGAGGGCCAGAGACCCAGTACTTC
.,TRBJ1-2,.,TRBV11-2,CASSLRQGAGYTF,TGTGCCAGCAGCTTAAGGCAGGGCGCCGGCTACACCTTC
TRBD1,TRBJ1-1,.,TRBV25-1,CASSDAQGATEAFF,TGTGCCAGCAGTGATGCCCAGGGGGCCACTGAAGCTTTCTTT
.,TRBJ2-5,.,TRBV27,CASSLRERETQYF,TGTGCCAGCAGTTTACGGGAAAGGGAGACCCAGTACTTC
TRBD2,TRBJ2-5,.,TRBV7-9,CASSLGRDYSEETQYF,TGTGCCAGCAGCTTAGGACGGGACTATAGTGAGGAGACCCAGTACTTC
.,TRBJ2-3,.,TRBV7-6,CASSLQLTDTQYF,TGTGCCAGCAGCCTACAACTCACAGATACGCAGTATTTT